This T cell receptor beta chain was obtained from a study of blood T cell repertoires in COVID-19 (dated by TCRdb to 2019 to 2021). Some background on the complete study: Collaborator samples came from the United States, Italy and Spain and covered acute and convalescent phases of COVID-19. Where available, HLA class I and class II types were taken from metadata supplied by the sample provider and were not determined by assay-based typing. The repertoires were released in a freely available public database intended as a resource for research on the immune response to SARS-CoV-2. Samples were obtained from the ongoing ImmuneRACE study (first 160 participants) and from roughly 1,300 subjects provided by 6 global collaborators. The material from the prospective study consisted of cDNA or gDNA derived from T cells, B-cell-depleted T cells, or PBMCs. Sample metadata almost always included a de-identified subject ID, COVID-19 status, age in years and sex. Subjects who had been exposed to COVID-19, were actively infected with it, or had recovered from it provided the deeply sampled blood TCRbeta repertoires that made up the dataset.

The collaborating institutions used their own protocols to collect whole blood in K2EDTA tubes. For TCRbeta analysis, collaborator samples were shipped as frozen whole blood, as isolated PBMCs, or as DNA extracted from either sample type. This clone was recorded once. This clone's antigen is unknown. No much larger clonotype is one base removed from it; base qualities were not supplied. TCRbeta CDR3 regions were amplified from genomic DNA by means of the immunoSEQ Assay, a bias-controlled multiplex PCR. In the source study's methods: The number of nucleated cells in each sample was estimated from the amplification of reference gene primers within the assay. To quantify the absolute abundance of each unique TCRbeta CDR3 rearrangement, sequence reads were collapsed and filtered. For each sample, productive Simpson clonality was calculated by taking the square root of Simpson's diversity index across productive rearrangements. TCRdb limited this immuneACCESS table to in-frame rearrangements with V and J called. A share of clones is missing; checked studies link under half to unresolved V genes, and the rest is unexplained. V and J calls and clone size follow that table, whereas D and trimming were derived from the DNA. The sample data list more than 70,000 clones, and around nine tenths of these were observed just once. Approximately 5% of the sample belongs to the ten largest clones.

From the cysteine through the phenylalanine, the CDR3 covers 12 amino acids. Here the CDR3 DNA is all that survives: 36 bases in frame from base 1. As encoded in the germline V gene, CDR1 is SGHTS while CDR2 is YDEGEE. V is shortened by 6 bases, J by 5 bases, and the region joining them spans 9 bases. Overall study outcomes, separate from this receptor: The quantity of clinical and demographic metadata differed by source and by participant and was supplied without curation.

The sequence was obtained from a man over 45 with active or convalescent COVID-19. The chain couples TRBV5-8 to TRBJ2-1; TRBD2 could be the D gene, as 5 bases match. Sequencing was done on a sample of peripheral blood. At the DNA level, the sequence is TGTGCCAGCACGGGGTGGAACAATGAGCAGTTCTTC. It codes for CASTGWNNEQFF.